The T cell receptor (beta chain) described here comes from a study of response to subunit inactivated influenza vaccine. Study-wide results and caveats: A suggestion made by the authors is that each seasonal influenza vaccination recruits few new T cells.

Each CDR3 protein is one row after TCRdb ran MiXCR on the RT-PCR reads. The data hold some 520,000 distinct CDR3 sequences, with approximately 16% observed a single time. Germline V gene data show CDR1 as SGHDT and CDR2 as YYEEEE. The V and J ends lost 0 bases and 10 bases, in that order; junction bases with no gene match: 7. This CDR3 is built from 15 residues. Details on this clonotype: Its antigen is still unknown.

The genes are TRBV5-6 and TRBJ2-1; 10 nucleotides agree with TRBD2. Sample: CD4+ T cells sorted from PBMCs, taken roughly 24 months after vaccination. This TCR derives from a man aged 50-75 years who received an inactivated influenza vaccine. In nucleotides, the CDR3 is TGTGCCAGCAGCTTGGACCGAGCGGGAGGGTTGGAGCAGTTCTTC. Amino acid sequence: CASSLDRAGGLEQFF.